This TCR beta chain was recorded in a study of response to subunit inactivated influenza vaccine. This clonotype has more than one count but fewer than ten. The CDR3 length is 12 residues. Unmatched junction bases numbered 2, after V lost 5 bases and J lost 6 bases. Germline V gene lookup returns CDR1 SGHTA and CDR2 FQGNSA. TCRdb re-called the RT-PCR reads through MiXCR, storing one row per CDR3 protein. The sample carries about 540,000 distinct CDR3 sequences, 20% to 25% recorded once. These data were also filed under a second study, of T cells expressing NK-cell markers. That paper adds: 5'RACE template switching with UMIs produced the TCR beta cDNA. The authors sequenced eight donors, of whom seven were HCMV-seropositive and one was seronegative.

The chain recombines TRBV7-2 with TRBJ2-7; TRBD2 matches 9 bases. This TCR derives from a man in his fifties or sixties who received an inactivated influenza vaccine. The source was CD4+ T cells sorted from PBMCs, collected roughly 13 days after vaccination. The CDR3 spells CASSTGLAEQYF. Written as DNA, the CDR3 is TGTGCCAGCAGCACGGGACTAGCCGAGCAGTACTTC.